This T cell receptor (beta chain) emerged from a study of blood T cell repertoires in COVID-19. Profiling relied on immunoSEQ multiplex PCR, and the TCRdb table lists in-frame clones only, not all of them. The sample consists of approximately 140,000 clones, around 84% of them appearing once. CDR1 MNHEY and CDR2 SVGEGT come from the germline V gene. This CDR3 is built from 12 residues. Trimming stripped 0 bases from V and 12 bases from J, with 8 bases between. The sample consisted of PBMCs or T cells enriched from blood (not recorded which). The origin of this receptor is a woman in her forties or fifties who had been exposed to COVID-19. This chain joins TRBV6-2 or TRBV6-3 and TRBJ1-4; no clear D. This CDR3 is CASSYSTGELFF. The CDR3 DNA is TGTGCCAGCAGTTACTCGACCGGGGAACTGTTTTTT.